These 3 T cell receptor beta chains came from one sample sequenced in a study of T cell repertoires in cytomegalovirus infection. TCRdb reprocessed the reads with MiXCR, giving one entry per CDR3 protein. Found here are 500,000 or so distinct CDR3 sequences, 15% to 20% of them singletons; the top ten hold about 24%. The sample consisted of CD8+ T cells from PBMCs. The receptor source for this set is a human donor in good health (CMV status not recorded). Some clones in this sample may be carry-over from other donors' samples.

About this clonotype: The junction shows a germline mismatch at one end, possibly a read error. The chain uses TRBV2 and TRBJ2-7, with D unresolved. Germline V lookup: CDR1 SNHLY, CDR2 FYNNEI. The CDR3 covers 11 residues. The CDR3 region has the DNA TGTGCCAGCGGGGTTTCCTACGATCAGTACTTC. Amino acids: CASGVSYDQYF.

The V and J genes are TRBV27 and TRBJ2-3; 7 bases are shared with TRBD1. Germline V lookup: CDR1 MNHEY, CDR2 SMNVEV (reference sequence). Germline trimming cut 7 bases from V and 2 bases from J; bases unmatched to any gene: 15. CDR3 length equals 17 residues. CDR3 loop: CASTWLRTGTVTDTQYF. In nucleotides, the CDR3 is TGTGCCAGCACCTGGCTCCGAACCGGGACAGTCACAGATACGCAGTATTTT.

The chain is built from TRBV27 and TRBJ2-1, with D perhaps matching TRBD2 (5 bases). Germline-derived CDR1 and CDR2 are MNHEY and SMNVEV (reference sequence). V shed 8 bases and J shed 9 bases, with 17 bases lying between them. The CDR3 runs 13 residues. The CDR3 sequence is CASSPSRVAEQFF. The CDR3 coding sequence is TGTGCCAGCTCTCCCTCGCGGGTTGCTGAGCAGTTCTTC.